The 30 T cell receptor beta chains reported below all come from one sample, sequenced in a study of T cells in Graves' hyperthyroidism and ophthalmopathy. TCR beta CDR3 region amplification was performed from RNA transcripts. During a first-round RT-PCR of the TCR CDR3, the HTBI primer set was used. Via MiXCR, TCRdb re-called the multiplex PCR reads, giving one row per CDR3 protein. The sample carries hundreds of thousands of distinct CDR3 sequences, about 14% recorded once. The specimen was blood. These receptors were collected from a woman aged 50 to 65 with Graves' ophthalmopathy.

This clonotype was recorded many times. The genes are TRBV28 and TRBJ1-6, with 8 bases identical to TRBD1. V trimming: 3 bases; J trimming: 9 bases; junction bases outside the gene matches: 7. The CDR3 runs 15 residues. Germline V lookup: CDR1 MDHEN, CDR2 SYDVKM. In nucleotides, the CDR3 is TGTGCCAGCAGTTTCCTGGACAGGGTGGGTTCACCCCTCCACTTT. Translated: CASSFLDRVGSPLHF. The variable domain in full, with the rest retrieved from reference TRBV28 and TRBJ1-6, is DVKVTQSSRYLVKRTGEKVFLECVQDMDHENMFWYRQDPGLGLRLIYFSYDVKMKEKGDIPEGYSVSREKKERFSLILESASTNQTSMYLCASSFLDRVGSPLHFGNGTRLTVT.

This clonotype was seen ten or more times. The chain is built from TRBV28 and TRBJ1-2, with D hard to call. Trimming cost V 2 bases and J 6 bases, with 13 bases left between them. The CDR3 consists of 14 residues. Germline loops: CDR1 MDHEN, CDR2 SYDVKM. CDR3 in amino acids: CASSLPSPLDGYTF. The CDR3 DNA follows: TGTGCCAGCAGTTTACCGTCCCCTCTGGATGGCTACACCTTC.

This clonotype showed up many times. The rearrangement joins TRBV11-2 to TRBJ2-1, with D tentatively TRBD2 (5 bases). This CDR3 has 17 residues. V was cut by 5 bases and J by 0 bases, with 17 bases left in between. The germline CDR1 and CDR2 sequences are SGHAT and FQNNGV. The CDR3 spells CASSAKRMGRSYNEQFF. The DNA of the CDR3 is TGTGCCAGCAGCGCCAAGCGGATGGGCCGCTCCTACAATGAGCAGTTCTTC.

Many counts were recorded for this clonotype. The chain has TRBV7-2 and TRBJ2-1; tentative D call: TRBD2 (7 bases). The ends were cut back, 1 base at V and 0 bases at J, with 10 bases in the middle. From germline, CDR1 is SGHTA and CDR2 FQGNSA. The CDR3 has 16 residues. The CDR3 DNA reads TGTGCCAGCAGCTTAGTTCGGGGGGCCTCCTACAATGAGCAGTTCTTC. Its protein is CASSLVRGASYNEQFF.

This clonotype appeared many times. The rearrangement uses TRBV3-1 and TRBJ2-1, with D perhaps matching TRBD1 (5 bases). V was cut by 4 bases and J by 8 bases, with 9 bases left in between. The length of the CDR3 is 12 residues. Germline CDR1 is LGHDT and CDR2 is YNNKEL (reference sequence). The CDR3 here is CASSRLRDEQFF. The CDR3 bases are TGTGCCAGCAGCCGCCTCAGGGATGAGCAGTTCTTC.

The table lists this clonotype with many counts. This chain uses TRBV18 with TRBJ1-3; D uncertain. Germline V CDR1 and CDR2: KGHSH, LQKENI. V was cut by 5 bases and J by 4 bases, with 3 bases left in between. The CDR3 extends over 11 amino acids. For the CDR3, the DNA is TGTGCCAGCTCAGAAGGAAACACCATATATTTT. It translates to CASSEGNTIYF.

The sample holds many counts of this clonotype. This chain links TRBV28 with TRBJ1-1; no reliable D call. The CDR3 length is 16 residues. V lost 8 bases and J 1 base, leaving 20 bases between the germline ends. Germline V gene data show CDR1 as MDHEN and CDR2 as SYDVKM. The CDR3 coding sequence is TGTGCCAGCTTAGTCCCGGGATTAATATCGAACACTGAAGCTTTCTTT. It encodes CASLVPGLISNTEAFF.

This clonotype was recorded many times. The chain joins TRBV7-2 to TRBJ1-1; a weak D match, TRBD1 (5 bases). V lost 7 bases to trimming and J lost 4 bases, with 19 bases between them. The CDR3 spans 15 residues. Germline V gene lookup returns CDR1 SGHTA and CDR2 FQGNSA. For the CDR3, the DNA is TGTGCCAGCAACCCTCTGGCAGGGTTGGTCACTGAAGCTTTCTTT. Its translation is CASNPLAGLVTEAFF.

At least ten counts were recorded for this clonotype. The rearrangement links TRBV7-2 to TRBJ2-3; 11 bases map to TRBD1. There are 19 residues in the CDR3. Germline assignment: CDR1 SGHTA and CDR2 FQGNSA. Unmatched junction bases numbered 18, after V lost 5 bases and J lost 5 bases. CDR3 in DNA: TGTGCCAGCAGCCAGGTGGCCTCCTACGGACAGGGGGCCGGAGATACGCAGTATTTT. This encodes CASSQVASYGQGAGDTQYF.

The V and J genes are TRBV4-1 and TRBJ1-4; a weak D match, TRBD1 (6 bases). V lost 3 bases to trimming and J lost 4 bases, with 18 bases between them. CDR3 length: 17 residues. Germline V gene lookup returns CDR1 MGHRA and CDR2 YSYEKL. The DNA for the CDR3 is TGCGCCAGCAGCCACGACCAACCGGGACACCTTAATGAAAAACTGTTTTTT. It codes for CASSHDQPGHLNEKLFF.

This clonotype was observed many times. The CDR3 loop reads CAKRGDSNYGYTF. In nucleotides, the CDR3 is TGTGCCAAGAGAGGGGACAGTAACTATGGCTACACCTTC. This rearrangement joins TRBV2 to TRBJ1-2, with 7 bases fitting TRBD1. The germline V gene encodes CDR1 SNHLY and CDR2 FYNNEI. The CDR3 is 13 residues long. V lost 10 bases, J lost 1 base, and 6 bases stayed unmatched. Full variable domain (missing parts from reference TRBV2 and TRBJ1-2): EPEVTQTPSHQVTQMGQEVILRCVPISNHLYFYWYRQILGQKVEFLVSFYNNEISEKSEIFDDQFSVERPDGSNFTLKIRSTKLEDSAMYFCAKRGDSNYGYTFGSGTRLTVV.

This clonotype was counted many times. This rearrangement joins TRBV5-1 to TRBJ2-1; the match to TRBD2 covers 14 bases. CDR3 length equals 15 residues. The V and J ends lost 3 bases and 5 bases, in that order; junction bases with no gene match: 1. Germline CDR1 is SGHRS and CDR2 is YFSETQ. CDR3 sequence (DNA): TGCGCCAGCAGCTGGGGACTAGCGGGAGACAATGAGCAGTTCTTC. Protein product: CASSWGLAGDNEQFF.

This clonotype was counted many times. The chain links TRBV18 to TRBJ2-2, with D tentatively TRBD1 (5 bases). This CDR3 contains 15 residues. In germline, CDR1 is KGHSH, CDR2 LQKENI. V shed 2 bases and J shed 6 bases, with 13 bases lying between them. CDR3 coding DNA: TGTGCCAGCTCACCAAGGACAATTCACCCCGGGGAGCTGTTTTTT. This codes for CASSPRTIHPGELFF.

This clonotype was picked up many times. The rearrangement links TRBV6-1 to TRBJ2-1; 8 bases line up with TRBD2. Looked up from germline, CDR1 is MNHNS and CDR2 is SASEGT. After removal of 5 bases from V and 0 bases from J, the junction contained 9 bases not matched to a gene. The CDR3 sequence is 17 residues long. This CDR3 reads CASSSGGRPNSYNEQFF. CDR3 bases: TGTGCCAGCAGTTCCGGCGGGAGGCCCAACTCCTACAATGAGCAGTTCTTC.

The J gene is TRBJ1-3, the V gene TRBV5-1; tentative D call: TRBD1 (5 bases). Trimming left V 8 bases short and J 2 bases short, with 14 bases between. Germline lookup yields CDR1 SGHRS and CDR2 YFSETQ. This CDR3 is 14 amino acids long. This CDR3 reads CASRQGTAGNTIYF. The DNA of the CDR3 is TGCGCCAGTCGCCAAGGGACCGCTGGAAACACCATATATTTT.

This clonotype was observed at least ten times. The chain employs TRBV3-1 and TRBJ2-3; D is unclear. Germline loops: CDR1 LGHDT, CDR2 YNNKEL (reference sequence). Trimming removed 1 base from V and 0 bases from J, with 8 bases in between. The CDR3 extends over 15 amino acids. The CDR3 region is CASSQVTKSTDTQYF. The CDR3, as DNA: TGTGCCAGCAGCCAAGTAACGAAAAGCACAGATACGCAGTATTTT.

The rearrangement uses TRBV7-2 and TRBJ2-1, with D hard to call. The germline CDR1 and CDR2 sequences are SGHTA and FQGNSA. The CDR3 length is 12 residues. Trimming pared 4 bases from V and 5 bases from J, leaving 6 bases between. The CDR3 bases are TGTGCCAGCAGCTACGTCGACAATGAGCAGTTCTTC. Its protein product is CASSYVDNEQFF.

This clonotype was seen many times. The genes are TRBV20-1 and TRBJ1-4; D not certain. V was cut by 6 bases and J by 7 bases, with 18 bases left in between. Germline-derived CDR1 and CDR2 are DFQATT and SNEGSKA (reference sequence). This CDR3 is 14 amino acids long. For the CDR3, the DNA is TGCAGTGCCCTCCCCATAGGGAGGAGTGAAAAACTGTTTTTT. Residues: CSALPIGRSEKLFF.

In its sample, this clonotype was seen a few times. The chain joins TRBV9 to TRBJ2-7; 15 bases agree with TRBD2. Germline-derived CDR1 and CDR2 are SGDLS and YYNGEE. This CDR3 has 17 residues. Trimming removed 3 bases from V and 2 bases from J; junction bases left unmatched: 6. CDR3 amino acids: CASSGPGLAGGTYEQYF. The CDR3 nucleotides read TGTGCCAGCAGCGGACCGGGACTAGCGGGAGGCACCTACGAGCAGTACTTC.

This clonotype has ten or more counts. CDR3 protein: CASGAPGSANTGELFF. CDR3 coding DNA: TGTGCCAGCGGGGCCCCCGGTAGCGCGAACACCGGGGAGCTGTTTTTT. This chain uses TRBV7-3 with TRBJ2-2; TRBD1 or TRBD2 may be the D gene (5 bases each). V was pared by 8 bases and J by 0 bases, with 16 bases between. Germline loops: CDR1 SGHTA, CDR2 FQGTGA. The CDR3 spans 16 residues. The entire variable domain, with the rest obtained from reference TRBV7-3 and TRBJ2-2, is as follows: GAGVSQTPSNKVTEKGKYVELRCDPISGHTALYWYRQSLGQGPEFLIYFQGTGAADDSGLPNDRFFAVRPEGSVSTLKIQRTERGDSAVYLCASGAPGSANTGELFFGEGSRLTVL.

In this sample, this clonotype turned up many times. The genes are TRBV7-9 and TRBJ2-2; 9 positions agree with TRBD2. J was trimmed by 5 bases and V by 5 bases; bases with no gene match: 6. Germline CDR1 is SEHNR and CDR2 is FQNEAQ (reference sequence). The CDR3 is 15 residues long. CDR3 DNA sequence: TGTGCCAGCAGCCCTATAGCGGGAGAAACCGGGGAGCTGTTTTTT. It translates to CASSPIAGETGELFF.

This clonotype was detected many times. The chain joins TRBV27 to TRBJ2-7; 7 bases are shared with TRBD2. J was trimmed by 2 bases and V by 2 bases; bases with no gene match: 9. The CDR3 spans 16 residues. Germline V gene lookup returns CDR1 MNHEY and CDR2 SMNVEV (reference sequence). The CDR3 spells CASSLRMASGPYEQYF. The CDR3 nucleotides are TGTGCCAGCAGTTTAAGGATGGCTAGCGGACCCTACGAGCAGTACTTC.

This clonotype appeared many times. The CDR3 reads CASSPRDPTQETQYF. The CDR3 bases are TGTGCCAGCTCACCGCGGGACCCGACACAAGAGACCCAGTACTTC. The V and J genes are TRBV18 and TRBJ2-5; tentative D call: TRBD2 (6 bases). Trimming shortened V by 3 bases and J by 2 bases, and 13 bases separated the two germline ends. The CDR3 consists of 15 residues. Per germline, CDR1 KGHSH and CDR2 LQKENI.

Notes on this clonotype: The junction does not match germline at one end; this may be a read error. This chain links TRBV14 with TRBJ2-7; the D is unclear. Germline V CDR1 and CDR2: SGHDN, FVKESK. The CDR3 has 15 residues. The DNA for the CDR3 is TGTGCCAGCAGCCAAGATCGGTCAAGCTCCTACAAGCAGTACTTC. It encodes CASSQDRSSSYKQYF.

This clonotype was recorded many times. In DNA form, the CDR3 reads TGCAGCGTTGAAGGCCCTAGCGATCAATTCTACGAGCAGTACTTC. Amino acids: CSVEGPSDQFYEQYF. The rearrangement links TRBV29-1 to TRBJ2-7; TRBD2 might be the D (6 bases). Trimming took off 1 base at V and 3 bases at J, with 16 bases between the two ends. This CDR3 is 15 amino acids long. CDR1 SQVTM and CDR2 ANQGSEA come from the germline V gene.

This clonotype was observed many times. The CDR3 DNA reads TGTGCCAGCAGCCTAGCGGGTTCTGGGCAAGAGACCCAGTACTTC. Amino acid sequence: CASSLAGSGQETQYF. The chain has TRBV27 and TRBJ2-5; 8 nucleotides align to TRBD2. J was trimmed by 2 bases and V by 6 bases; bases with no gene match: 8. The CDR3 consists of 15 residues. Germline CDR1 is MNHEY and CDR2 is SMNVEV (reference sequence).

This clonotype was found many times. CDR3 DNA: TGCGCCAGCAGCCCGCTACAGAACACTGAAGCTTTCTTT. This translates into CASSPLQNTEAFF. This chain connects TRBV4-1 to TRBJ1-1; D call uncertain. This CDR3 has 13 residues. V gave up 4 bases and J gave up 1 base, with 7 bases separating them. The V gene's germline CDR1 is MGHRA and CDR2 YSYEKL.

This clonotype was seen repeatedly, ten times or more. The V and J genes are TRBV12-3 or TRBV12-4 and TRBJ2-7; 9 bases match TRBD1. CDR3 length equals 14 residues. V shed 0 bases, J shed 6 bases, and the junction held 3 bases outside the gene matches. CDR3 loop: CASSLAGTGREQYF. CDR3 DNA sequence: TGTGCCAGCAGTTTAGCTGGGACAGGGCGCGAGCAGTACTTC.

V is TRBV6-2 or TRBV6-3 and J is TRBJ2-2; TRBD2 matches at 10 bases. J lost 6 bases, V lost 10 bases, and 14 bases had no gene match. CDR1 MNHEY and CDR2 SVGEGT come from the germline V gene. The CDR3 runs to 16 residues. The CDR3 protein is CATEGLARNRPGELFF. CDR3 coding DNA: TGTGCCACCGAGGGACTAGCGAGAAACCGGCCCGGGGAGCTGTTTTTT.

A few counts support this clonotype. The V call is TRBV28, the J call TRBJ1-2; unclear D gene. Trimming cost V 6 bases and J 0 bases, with 14 bases left between them. In germline, CDR1 is MDHEN, CDR2 SYDVKM. The CDR3 is 15 amino acids. In DNA, the CDR3 is TGTGCCAGCAGCCCCCCGACATTTTCTAACTATGGCTACACCTTC. It translates to CASSPPTFSNYGYTF.